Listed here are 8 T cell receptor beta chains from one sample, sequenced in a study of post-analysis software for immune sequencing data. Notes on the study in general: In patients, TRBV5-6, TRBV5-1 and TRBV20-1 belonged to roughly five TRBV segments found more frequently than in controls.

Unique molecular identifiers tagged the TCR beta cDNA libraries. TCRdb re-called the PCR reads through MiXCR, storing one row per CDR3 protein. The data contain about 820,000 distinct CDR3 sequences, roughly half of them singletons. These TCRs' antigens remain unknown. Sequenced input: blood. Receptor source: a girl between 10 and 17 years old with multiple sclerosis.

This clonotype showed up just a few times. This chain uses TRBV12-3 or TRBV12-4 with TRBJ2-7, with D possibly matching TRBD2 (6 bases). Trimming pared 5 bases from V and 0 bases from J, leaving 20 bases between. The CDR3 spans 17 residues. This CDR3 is CASSPSLAGPYSYEQYF. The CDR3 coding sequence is TGTGCCAGCAGTCCCTCCCTGGCGGGACCCTACTCCTACGAGCAGTACTTC.

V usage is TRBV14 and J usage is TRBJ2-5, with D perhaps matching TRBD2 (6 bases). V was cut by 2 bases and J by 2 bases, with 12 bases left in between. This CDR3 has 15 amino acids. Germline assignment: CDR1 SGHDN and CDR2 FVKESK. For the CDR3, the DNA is TGTGCCAGCAGCCAATTCGCGGGATCTCAAGAGACCCAGTACTTC. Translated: CASSQFAGSQETQYF.

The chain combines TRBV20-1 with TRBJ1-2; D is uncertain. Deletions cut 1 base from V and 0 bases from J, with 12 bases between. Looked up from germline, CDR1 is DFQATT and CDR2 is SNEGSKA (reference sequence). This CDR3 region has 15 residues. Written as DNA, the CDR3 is TGCAGTGCTAGAGTTGGAACAGCCTCTAACTATGGCTACACCTTC. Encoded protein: CSARVGTASNYGYTF.

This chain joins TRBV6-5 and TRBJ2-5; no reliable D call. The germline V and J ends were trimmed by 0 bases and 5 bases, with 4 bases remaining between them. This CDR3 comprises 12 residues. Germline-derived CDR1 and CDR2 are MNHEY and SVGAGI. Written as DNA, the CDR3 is TGTGCCAGCAGTTACTCCCATGAGACCCAGTACTTC. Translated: CASSYSHETQYF.

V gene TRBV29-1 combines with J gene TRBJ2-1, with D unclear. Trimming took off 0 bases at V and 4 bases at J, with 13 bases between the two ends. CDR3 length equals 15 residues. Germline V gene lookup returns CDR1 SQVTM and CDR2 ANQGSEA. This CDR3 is CSVEDAVAPYNEQFF. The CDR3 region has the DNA TGCAGCGTTGAAGACGCTGTGGCGCCATACAATGAGCAGTTCTTC.

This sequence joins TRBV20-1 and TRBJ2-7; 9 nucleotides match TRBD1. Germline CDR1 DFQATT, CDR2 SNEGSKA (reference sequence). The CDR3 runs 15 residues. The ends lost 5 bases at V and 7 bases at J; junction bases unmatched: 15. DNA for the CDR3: TGCAGTGCTGCCGGGGGACAGGGCATTGACAATGAGCAGTACTTC. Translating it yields CSAAGGQGIDNEQYF.

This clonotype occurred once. CDR3 in DNA: TGCGCCAGCAGACAGGCGGGGGGGCCTCGTGAGCAGTTCTTC. Translation: CASRQAGGPREQFF. This chain connects TRBV5-1 to TRBJ2-1; 9 bases fit TRBD2. V dropped 5 bases and J dropped 9; count of bases not matched to a gene: 9. Germline loops: CDR1 SGHRS, CDR2 YFSETQ. The CDR3 runs 14 residues. Complete variable domain (other parts from reference TRBV5-1 and TRBJ2-1): KAGVTQTPRYLIKTRGQQVTLSCSPISGHRSVSWYQQTPGQGLQFLFEYFSETQRNKGNFPGRFSGRQFSNSRSEMNVSTLELGDSALYLCASRQAGGPREQFFGPGTRLTVL.

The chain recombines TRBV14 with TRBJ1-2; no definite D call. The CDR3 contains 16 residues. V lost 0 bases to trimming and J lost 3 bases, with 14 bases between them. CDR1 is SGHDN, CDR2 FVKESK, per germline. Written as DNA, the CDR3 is TGTGCCAGCAGCCAAGATTTTGTTCGGGCAGACTATGGCTACACCTTC. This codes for CASSQDFVRADYGYTF.